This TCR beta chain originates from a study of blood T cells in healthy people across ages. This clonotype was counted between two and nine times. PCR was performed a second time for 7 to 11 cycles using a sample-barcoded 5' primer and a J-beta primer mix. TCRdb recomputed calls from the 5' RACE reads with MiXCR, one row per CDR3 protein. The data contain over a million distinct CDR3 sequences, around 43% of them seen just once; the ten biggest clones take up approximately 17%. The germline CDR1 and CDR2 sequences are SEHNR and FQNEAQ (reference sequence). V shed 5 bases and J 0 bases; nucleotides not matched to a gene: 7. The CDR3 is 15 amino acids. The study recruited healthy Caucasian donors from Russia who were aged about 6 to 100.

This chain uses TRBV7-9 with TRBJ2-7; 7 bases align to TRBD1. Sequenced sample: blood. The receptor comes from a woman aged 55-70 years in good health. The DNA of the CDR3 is TGTGCCAGCAGCCCACAGGGGCCTGTCTCCTACGAGCAGTACTTC. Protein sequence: CASSPQGPVSYEQYF.